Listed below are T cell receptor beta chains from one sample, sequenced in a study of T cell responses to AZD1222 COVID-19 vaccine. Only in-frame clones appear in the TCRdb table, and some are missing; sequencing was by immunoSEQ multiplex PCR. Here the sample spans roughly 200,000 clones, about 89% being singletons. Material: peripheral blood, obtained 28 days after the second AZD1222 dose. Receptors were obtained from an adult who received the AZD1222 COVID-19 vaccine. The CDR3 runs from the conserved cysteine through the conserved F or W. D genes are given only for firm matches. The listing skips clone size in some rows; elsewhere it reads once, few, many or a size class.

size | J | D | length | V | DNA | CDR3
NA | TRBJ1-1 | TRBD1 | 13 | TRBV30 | TGTGCCTGGAAGACAGGGGGAGGGACTGAAGCTTTCTTT | CAWKTGGGTEAFF
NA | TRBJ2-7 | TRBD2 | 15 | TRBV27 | TGTGCCAGCAGTTTAGGGACTAGCGGGGTGTACGAGCAGTACTTC | CASSLGTSGVYEQYF
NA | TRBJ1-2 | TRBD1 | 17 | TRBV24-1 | TGTGCCACCAGTGATCGGAAGCCCGGGACAGGGATGGATGGCTACACCTTC | CATSDRKPGTGMDGYTF
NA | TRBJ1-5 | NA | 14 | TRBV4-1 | TGCGCCAGCAGCCAGGGGGATAGCAATCAGCCCCAGCATTTT | CASSQGDSNQPQHF
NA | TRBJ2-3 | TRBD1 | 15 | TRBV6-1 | TGTGCCAGCAGTGAAGACAGGGGGATCACAGATACGCAGTATTTT | CASSEDRGITDTQYF
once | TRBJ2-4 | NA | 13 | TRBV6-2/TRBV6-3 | TGTGCCAGCAGTTACACGGGCGGGAACATTCAGTACTTC | CASSYTGGNIQYF
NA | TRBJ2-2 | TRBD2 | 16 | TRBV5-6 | TGTGCCAGCAGCCGGGGGCGCGGGAGGGGACGAGGGGAGCTGTTTTTT | CASSRGRGRGRGELFF
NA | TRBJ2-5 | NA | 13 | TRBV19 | TGTGCCAGTAGTATAGGGTGGGGAGAGACCCAGTACTTC | CASSIGWGETQYF
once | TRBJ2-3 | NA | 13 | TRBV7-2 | TGTGCCAGCAGCTTAGCGGTGACAGATACGCAGTATTTT | CASSLAVTDTQYF
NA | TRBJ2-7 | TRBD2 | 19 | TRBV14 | TGTGCCAGCAGCCAAGATGAGTGGAGAGGCGGGAGGTATACCTACGAGCAGTACTTC | CASSQDEWRGGRYTYEQYF
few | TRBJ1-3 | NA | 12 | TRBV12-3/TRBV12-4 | TGTGCCAGCAGCCTATCTGGAAACACCATATATTTT | CASSLSGNTIYF
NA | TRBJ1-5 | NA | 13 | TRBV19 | TGTGCCAGTAGTCCTCCCCTTAATCAGCCCCAGCATTTT | CASSPPLNQPQHF
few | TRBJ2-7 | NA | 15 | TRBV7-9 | TGTGCCAGCAGCTCGATTGAACACGGGGTCTACGAGCAGTACTTC | CASSSIEHGVYEQYF
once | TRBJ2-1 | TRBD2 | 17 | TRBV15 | TGTGCCACCAGCAGAGTCGTAACTAGCGGATACTACAATGAGCAGTTCTTC | CATSRVVTSGYYNEQFF
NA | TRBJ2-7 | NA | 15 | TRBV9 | TGTGCCAGCAGCGTAGGAGGGGTGAGCTCCTACGAGCAGTACTTC | CASSVGGVSSYEQYF
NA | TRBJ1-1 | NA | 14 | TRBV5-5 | TGTGCCAGCAGTTCCCGGGCCGCGAACACTGAAGCTTTCTTT | CASSSRAANTEAFF
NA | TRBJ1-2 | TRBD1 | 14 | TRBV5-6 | TGTGCCAGCAGCCTTGGGACAGGTCTAGGAGGCTACACCTTC | CASSLGTGLGGYTF
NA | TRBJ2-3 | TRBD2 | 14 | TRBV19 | TGTGCCAGTACAGCGGGACTATTTTCAGATACGCAGTATTTT | CASTAGLFSDTQYF
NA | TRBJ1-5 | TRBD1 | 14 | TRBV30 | TGTGCCTGGAGTCTTGGACAGGGGGACCAGCCCCAGCATTTT | CAWSLGQGDQPQHF
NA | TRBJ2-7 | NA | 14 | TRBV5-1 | TGCGCCAGCAGCTTGATTGTGAATTTCTACGAGCAGTACTTC | CASSLIVNFYEQYF
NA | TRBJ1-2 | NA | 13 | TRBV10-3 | TGTGCCATCACGGGAGGGGCTAACTATGGCTACACCTTC | CAITGGANYGYTF
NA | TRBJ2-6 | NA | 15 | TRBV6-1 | TGTGCCAGCAGTGAGGACCTTCCGGGGGCCAACGTCCTGACTTTC | CASSEDLPGANVLTF
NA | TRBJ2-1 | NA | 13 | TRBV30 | TGTGCCTGGAGTGGACAGAGGGCCAATGAGCAGTTCTTC | CAWSGQRANEQFF
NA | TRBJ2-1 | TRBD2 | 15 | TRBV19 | TGTGCCAGTAGTATCGGTCCTAGCGGTCACAATGAGCAGTTCTTC | CASSIGPSGHNEQFF
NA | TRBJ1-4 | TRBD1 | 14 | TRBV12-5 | TGTGCTAGTGGTTTGGGACAGGGAAATGAAAAACTGTTTTTT | CASGLGQGNEKLFF
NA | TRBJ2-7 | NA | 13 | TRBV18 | TGTGCCAGCTCACCAGCAGGGAGCTACGAGCAGTACTTC | CASSPAGSYEQYF
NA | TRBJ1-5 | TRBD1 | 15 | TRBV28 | TGTGCCAGCAGTTTGGGGACAGGGGGCGGCCAGCCCCAGCATTTT | CASSLGTGGGQPQHF
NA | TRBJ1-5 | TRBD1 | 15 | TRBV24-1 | TGTGCCACCAGTGCGGGGACAGGGTGGAATACGCCCCAGCATTTT | CATSAGTGWNTPQHF
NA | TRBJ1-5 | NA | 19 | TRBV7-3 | TGTGCCAGCACCCCAAACGGGGGGGGCACCCTCTATAGCAATCAGCCCCAGCATTTT | CASTPNGGGTLYSNQPQHF
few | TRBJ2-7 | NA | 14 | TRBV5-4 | TGTGCCAGCAGCTTCGGGGGCCGGGAGTACGAGCAGTACTTC | CASSFGGREYEQYF
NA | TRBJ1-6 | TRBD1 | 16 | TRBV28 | TGTGCCAGCAGTAGACCCGTTGACAGGGTAAATTCACCCCTCCACTTT | CASSRPVDRVNSPLHF
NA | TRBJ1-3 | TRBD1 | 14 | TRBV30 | TGTGCCTGGACGGCAGGGGGCTCTGGAAACACCATATATTTT | CAWTAGGSGNTIYF
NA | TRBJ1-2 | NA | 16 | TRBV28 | TGTGCCAGCAGTTTGGGGTTAGCGGCCGGTACTTATGGCTACACCTTC | CASSLGLAAGTYGYTF
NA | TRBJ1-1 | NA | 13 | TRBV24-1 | TGTGCCACCCGCGGCAAAACTAACACTGAAGCTTTCTTT | CATRGKTNTEAFF
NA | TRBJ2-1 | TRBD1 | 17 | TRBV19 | TGTGCCAGTAGTATTGCCCTGACAGGGCCCTCCTACAATGAGCAGTTCTTC | CASSIALTGPSYNEQFF
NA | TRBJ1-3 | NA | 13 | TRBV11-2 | TGTGCCAGCAGCTCCGGGGGGAGAGACACCATATATTTT | CASSSGGRDTIYF
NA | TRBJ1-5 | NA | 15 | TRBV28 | TGTGCCAGCACTGGGACGGGGGCCCTCAATCAGCCCCAGCATTTT | CASTGTGALNQPQHF
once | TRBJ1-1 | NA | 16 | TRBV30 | TGTGCCTGGAGTCGGGACAAGCGACTTCTGAACACTGAAGCTTTCTTT | CAWSRDKRLLNTEAFF
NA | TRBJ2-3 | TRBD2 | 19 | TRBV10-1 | TGCGCCAGCAGTGACATGTGGACTAGCGGGGGAGCGGTCACAGATACGCAGTATTTT | CASSDMWTSGGAVTDTQYF
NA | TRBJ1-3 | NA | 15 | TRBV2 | TGTGCCAGCAGCGCCACCTGGATGGAAAGAAACACCATATATTTT | CASSATWMERNTIYF
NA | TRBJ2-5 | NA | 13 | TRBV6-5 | TGTGCCAGCAGGTGGGGTAGGGGGGAGACCCAGTACTTC | CASRWGRGETQYF
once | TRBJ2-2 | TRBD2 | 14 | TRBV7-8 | TGTGCCTCGGCCGGGACTACGGCCTCCGGGGAGCTGTTTTTT | CASAGTTASGELFF
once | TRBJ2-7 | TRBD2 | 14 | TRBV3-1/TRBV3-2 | TGTGCCAGCAGCCAACAAGGACTAGGAGCCGAGCAGTACTTC | CASSQQGLGAEQYF
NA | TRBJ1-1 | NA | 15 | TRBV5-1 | TGCGCCAGCAGCTTGGGTCGGACCATGAACACTGAAGCTTTCTTT | CASSLGRTMNTEAFF
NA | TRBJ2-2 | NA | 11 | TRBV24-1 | TGTGCCACCGCCCTTTCCGGGGAGCTGTTTTTT | CATALSGELFF
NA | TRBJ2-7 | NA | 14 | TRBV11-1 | TGTGCCAGCAGCGGTAGGGGCTGGGCCTACGAGCAGTACTTC | CASSGRGWAYEQYF
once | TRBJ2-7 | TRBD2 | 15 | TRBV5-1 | TGCGCCAGCAGCCAGACTAGCGGGAAAAACTACGAGCAGTACTTC | CASSQTSGKNYEQYF
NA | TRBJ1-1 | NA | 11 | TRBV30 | TGTGCCTCGAGGAGGGGTAATGAAGCTTTCTTT | CASRRGNEAFF